This section outlines one T cell receptor beta chain sequence together with its context. This clone's antigen is unknown. No quality values exist for individual bases; no much larger clone is one base distant. This sample is drawn from a study of T cell responses to AZD1222 COVID-19 vaccine listed by TCRdb under 2021. Notes on the research overall: AZD1222 recipients whose second dose came at about 4 weeks and those whose second dose came at about 12 weeks were combined into one group, since spike-specific TCR depth and breadth did not differ between the two schedules. A total of roughly 240 trial participants underwent TCR sequencing, of whom 207 received two doses of AZD1222 and 26 received two doses of the MenACWY control vaccine. Trial participants were enrolled by age into 18-55, 56-69 and 70-plus year subgroups, with around 150, 28 and 57 TCR-sequenced participants respectively.

The CDR3 regions of human TCRbeta chains were analyzed by immunosequencing. Per the source publication's procedure: TCRs in the repertoires were compared against a reference library of SARS-CoV-2-specific TCRs that had been generated with the MIRA antigen-specificity platform. Breadth was defined as the fraction of unique TCRs that were SARS-CoV-2-associated, and depth was defined as the fraction of total T cells that were SARS-CoV-2-associated. Each spike-specific TCR was assigned to its reactive spike region and to a CD4 or CD8 class using the MIRA data. Log10-transformed breadth and depth values were compared by one-way ANOVA with Sidak's multiple comparisons tests. The table was pulled from immuneACCESS by TCRdb, which kept in-frame rearrangements only. Such tables lose some clones; where checked, under half of the loss comes from unresolved V genes, and the rest has no known cause. The V and J calls and clone size were taken over from that table, and D and trimming were inferred from the DNA. In all, the sample holds 85,000 to 110,000 clones, and over 75% of those were seen once. The ten largest clones add up to 20% of the sample.

The CDR3, from cysteine to phenylalanine, totals 14 residues. The only DNA kept is the CDR3, 42 bases in frame from the first base. CDR1 is given as SGDLS and CDR2 as YYNGEE, both from the germline V gene. V is shortened by 7 bases, J by 7 bases, and the region joining them spans 17 bases. Results and caveats for the whole study, not just this receptor: In the small 56-69-year group, the increase in depth fell short of significance, most likely because of low power. Conclusions about previously exposed vaccinees were limited because only six or seven AZD1222 recipients were SARS-CoV-2 seropositive at baseline. A significant rise in spike-specific TCR breadth and depth was observed after two AZD1222 doses relative to day 0 and relative to MenACWY recipients. Most participants were white British and females outnumbered males, and the authors suggested that clonal diversity may have been underestimated. Because no samples from the day 14 peak response were available, repertoires could be characterized only after the peak T cell response. Nearly half of unique spike-specific TCRs reportedly recognized epitopes outside regions mutated in the B.1.351 and B.1.1.7 variants. Vaccine-associated CD4 TCRs spanned the whole spike protein, with dominant responses in regions 160-218 and 743-854.

What this sample's time point label stands for: baseline before first vaccination. Samples from vaccinated people were obtained from the UK trials COV001 and COV002, which included a single-blind randomized controlled phase 2/3 trial of AZD1222 (ChAdOx1 nCoV-19) in healthy adults. For TCRbeta chain sequencing, PBMC samples were collected from trial participants at day 0 and at day 28 after the second dose. The source of this sequence is an adult in good health. The chain links TRBV9 with TRBJ2-2; a tentative D call is TRBD1 (6 bases match). This specimen consisted of peripheral blood, obtained on day 0 of AZD1222 vaccination. The CDR3 in this case is CASQGQGFGGELFF. The nucleotide sequence is given as TGTGCCAGCCAAGGGCAGGGGTTTGGCGGGGAGCTGTTTTTT. Joined to the reference TRBV9 and TRBJ2-2 proteins, this CDR3 gives the full variable domain: DSGVTQTPKHLITATGQRVTLRCSPRSGDLSVYWYQQSLDQGLQFLIQYYNGEERAKGNILERFSAQQFPDLHSELNLSSLELGDSALYFCASQGQGFGGELFFGEGSRLTVL.